The 2 T cell receptor beta chains listed next were all sequenced from one sample in a study of blood T cell repertoires in COVID-19. The data were produced by immunoSEQ multiplex PCR, yet TCRdb's version contains in-frame clones alone and is incomplete. The repertoire holds around 70,000 clones, with about 90% as singletons. The sequenced sample was peripheral blood. The receptors stem from a human donor in a cohort sampled during active COVID-19.

The V gene is TRBV5-6, the J gene TRBJ1-5; D possibly corresponds to TRBD1 (5 bases). Germline V lookup: CDR1 SGHDT, CDR2 YYEEEE. The germline V and J ends were trimmed by 4 bases and 2 bases, with 13 bases remaining between them. The CDR3 contains 15 residues. This CDR3 is CASSVGGYGNQPQHF. CDR3 coding DNA: TGTGCCAGCAGCGTCGGGGGATATGGCAATCAGCCCCAGCATTTT.

The gene calls are TRBV7-9 and TRBJ1-5, with 8 bases identical to TRBD1. Losses at the gene ends were 6 bases for V and 2 bases for J; bases not matched to a gene: 6. This CDR3 has 15 amino acids. Germline CDR1 and CDR2: SEHNR and FQNEAQ (reference sequence). CDR3 amino acids: CASSSDREGNQPQHF. CDR3 sequence (DNA): TGTGCCAGCAGTTCGGACAGGGAGGGCAATCAGCCCCAGCATTTT.